The subject of this entry is one T cell receptor beta chain. These data come from a study of blood T cell repertoires in COVID-19. Turning to the study itself: T cells, B-cell-depleted T cells, or PBMCs provided the cDNA or gDNA that served as material.

Trimming took 3 bases from V and 7 from J, leaving 16 bases between them. This CDR3 is built from 15 residues. Germline V gene lookup returns CDR1 MDHEN and CDR2 SYDVKM. Study processing details: Amplified reference gene primers provided the basis for estimating nucleated cell counts. Using immunoSEQ multiplex PCR, the repertoire was profiled, and TCRdb retains in-frame clones only, with some absent. From that table come the V and J calls and clone size; the DNA was used to work out D and trimming. This sample has approximately 160,000 clones, with approximately 88% found just once. The sample comprised peripheral blood. The clonotype was recovered from a man aged 18 to 29 with active or convalescent COVID-19. The V and J genes are TRBV28 and TRBJ2-1; perhaps TRBD2 as D (5 bases). CDR3 DNA: TGTGCCAGCAGTTTGTGGTCCAGCGGAGGAAATGAGCAGTTCTTC. Translating it yields CASSLWSSGGNEQFF.